These 28 T cell receptor beta chains share one sample of origin, sequenced in a study of Ad26.COV2.S vaccination and SARS-CoV-2 variants. The treatment here: about 20 received Ad26.COV2.S at low or high dose, single or two shots; about 5 received placebo; per-sample allocation not given. Day 63 after the first injection of vaccine or placebo was the sampling time. The protocol was immunoSEQ multiplex PCR, while the TCRdb copy is restricted to in-frame clones and leaves out a portion. The sample has about 350,000 clones, roughly 84% seen once. The sequenced sample was peripheral blood, obtained in a trial of Ad26.COV2.S vaccine versus placebo. The receptors stem from a person aged 18-60 years who received the Ad26.COV2.S COVID-19 vaccine or a placebo.

The chain recombines TRBV6-2 or TRBV6-3 with TRBJ2-1; D is undetermined. Germline assignment: CDR1 MNHEY and CDR2 SVGEGT. V shed 7 bases and J shed 2 bases, with 15 bases lying between them. The CDR3 runs to 15 residues. CDR3 DNA sequence: TGTGCCAGCACCCCCGGACCTTCTGCCTACAATGAGCAGTTCTTC. Residues: CASTPGPSAYNEQFF.

J is TRBJ2-1 and V is TRBV4-1; possible D gene TRBD2, 5 bases. Between the trimmed V and J ends, which lost 1 base and 4 bases, there was a span of 17 bases. This CDR3 has 17 residues. Germline V CDR1 and CDR2: MGHRA, YSYEKL. CDR3 sequence: CASSQGLSLAWYNEQFF. The CDR3 DNA follows: TGCGCCAGCAGCCAAGGCCTCTCGCTAGCTTGGTACAATGAGCAGTTCTTC.

The rearrangement joins TRBV3-1 (or the pseudogene TRBV3-2) to TRBJ1-3, with D perhaps TRBD1 (5 bases). This CDR3 is built from 15 residues. The ends were cut back, 1 base at V and 4 bases at J, with 11 bases in the middle. Looked up from germline, CDR1 is LGHDT and CDR2 is YNNKEL (reference sequence). This CDR3 is CASSQGGGGGNTIYF. CDR3 coding DNA: TGTGCCAGCAGCCAAGGTGGGGGAGGAGGAAACACCATATATTTT.

This clone was detected only once. CDR3 DNA: TGTGCCAGCAGTTTCGGTGGGGGAAGCTCTGGAAACACCATATATTTT. Encoded protein: CASSFGGGSSGNTIYF. V is TRBV11-2 and J is TRBJ1-3; D may be TRBD1 (5 bases). Germline V gives CDR1 SGHAT, CDR2 FQNNGV. V was trimmed by 6 bases and J by 0 bases, leaving 15 bases between them. CDR3 length: 16 amino acids. The variable domain in full, with the rest retrieved from reference TRBV11-2 and TRBJ1-3, is EAGVAQSPRYKIIEKRQSVAFWCNPISGHATLYWYQQILGQGPKLLIQFQNNGVVDDSQLPKDRFSAERLKGVDSTLKIQPAKLEDSAVYLCASSFGGGSSGNTIYFGEGSWLTVV.

This chain joins TRBV5-1 and TRBJ2-7; no firm D call. Deletions cut 0 bases from V and 4 bases from J, with 11 bases between. Germline CDR1 and CDR2: SGHRS and YFSETQ. The CDR3 sequence is 14 residues long. CDR3 sequence reads: CASSLEPLGYEQYF. CDR3 sequence (DNA): TGCGCCAGCAGCTTGGAACCCCTCGGGTACGAGCAGTACTTC. Looking up the rest from reference TRBV5-1 and TRBJ2-7 gives the full variable domain: KAGVTQTPRYLIKTRGQQVTLSCSPISGHRSVSWYQQTPGQGLQFLFEYFSETQRNKGNFPGRFSGRQFSNSRSEMNVSTLELGDSALYLCASSLEPLGYEQYFGPGTRLTVT.

V is TRBV7-2 and J is TRBJ2-7; a possible D gene is TRBD2 (5 bases). This CDR3 is 14 amino acids long. Germline lookup yields CDR1 SGHTA and CDR2 FQGNSA. V shed 2 bases and J shed 2 bases, with 10 bases lying between them. DNA of the CDR3: TGTGCCAGCAGCTTAATCCGGGGTCCCTACGAGCAGTACTTC. It is translated as CASSLIRGPYEQYF.

The chain recombines TRBV19 with TRBJ2-3; D is perhaps TRBD2 (5 bases). V was trimmed by 3 bases and J by 1 base, leaving 11 bases between them. The CDR3 spans 15 residues. In germline, CDR1 is LNHDA, CDR2 SQIVND (reference sequence). The CDR3 region has the DNA TGTGCCAGTAGTATCTCAGGACTCGGCACAGATACGCAGTATTTT. Translated, it gives CASSISGLGTDTQYF.

This chain uses TRBV5-6 with TRBJ1-1; 8 bases match TRBD1. With V trimmed by 4 bases and J by 4 bases, 12 bases remained unmatched. The CDR3 covers 16 residues. Germline assignment: CDR1 SGHDT and CDR2 YYEEEE. The CDR3 nucleotides are TGTGCCAGCAGCACCTACAGGGGGATGATGGGCACTGAAGCTTTCTTT. Protein: CASSTYRGMMGTEAFF.

The rearrangement uses TRBV29-1 and TRBJ1-2, with D possibly being TRBD1 (6 bases). CDR3 length: 16 amino acids. Trimming removed 3 bases from V and 0 bases from J, with 17 bases in between. Germline V CDR1 and CDR2: SQVTM, ANQGSEA. The CDR3 region is CSVEGAQGTTNYGYTF. In DNA form, the CDR3 reads TGCAGCGTTGAGGGCGCACAGGGCACCACTAACTATGGCTACACCTTC.

This clone has a handful of counts. The chain carries TRBV6-5 and TRBJ2-1; D might be TRBD1 (5 bases). Germline CDR1 MNHEY, CDR2 SVGAGI. V dropped 6 bases and J dropped 9 bases, with 15 bases sitting between them. The CDR3 is made up of 13 amino acids. The CDR3 nucleotides are TGTGCCAGCAGCTCTACGCAGGGCTTTGAGCAGTTCTTC. Its translation: CASSSTQGFEQFF.

V is TRBV5-6 and J is TRBJ2-1; perhaps TRBD2 as D (6 bases). The CDR3 sequence is 15 residues long. Germline lookup yields CDR1 SGHDT and CDR2 YYEEEE. The V gene lost 4 bases and the J gene lost 4 bases, with 15 bases spanning the gap. The CDR3 coding sequence is TGTGCCAGCAGCCCGACTAGGGTGGAATACAATGAGCAGTTCTTC. This codes for CASSPTRVEYNEQFF.

The chain employs TRBV3-1 (or the pseudogene TRBV3-2) and TRBJ1-2, with TRBD1 matching over 8 bases. Trimming took 4 bases from V and 4 from J; bases not matched to a gene: 26. CDR3 length: 21 residues. Germline V CDR1 and CDR2: LGHDT, YNNKEL (reference sequence). In DNA, the CDR3 is TGTGCCAGCAGCCCTCCACCACTTCCCCCGACAGGGGCTTTAGTAGGCTATGGCTACACCTTC. Protein: CASSPPPLPPTGALVGYGYTF.

Only a few counts were recorded for this clone. The genes are TRBV9 and TRBJ2-5; tentatively, D is TRBD2 (7 bases). Germline lookup yields CDR1 SGDLS and CDR2 YYNGEE. V was cut by 1 base and J by 2 bases, with 15 bases left in between. The CDR3 runs to 16 residues. The DNA of the CDR3 is TGTGCCAGCAGCGTACCTACGGGGGGCCTGCAAGAGACCCAGTACTTC. This codes for CASSVPTGGLQETQYF.

The gene calls are TRBV5-1 and TRBJ1-5, with D perhaps TRBD1 (6 bases). CDR1 and CDR2 (germline): SGHRS, YFSETQ. Deletions cut 4 bases from V and 7 bases from J, with 15 bases between. This CDR3 is built from 14 residues. The CDR3 region is CASSPQGYQQPQHF. CDR3 coding DNA: TGCGCCAGCAGCCCACAGGGCTATCAACAGCCCCAGCATTTT.

The chain uses TRBV18 and TRBJ1-1, with D unclear. The CDR3 runs 16 residues. V was trimmed by 6 bases and J by 2 bases, leaving 19 bases between them. Germline values: CDR1 KGHSH, CDR2 LQKENI. The CDR3 protein is CASSTSPPAANTEAFF. CDR3 in DNA: TGTGCCAGCTCTACGAGTCCCCCGGCGGCTAACACTGAAGCTTTCTTT.

Only a few counts were recorded for this clone. The rearrangement links TRBV19 to TRBJ1-5, with a weak D call TRBD1 (6 bases). CDR1 and CDR2 from the germline V gene are LNHDA and SQIVND (reference sequence). This CDR3 spans 15 amino acids. V was trimmed by 4 bases and J by 6 bases, leaving 16 bases between them. CDR3 sequence (DNA): TGTGCCAGTAGTACAGAGCTTACAGGGTTTCAGCCCCAGCATTTT. Translated: CASSTELTGFQPQHF.

The chain carries TRBV6-1 and TRBJ2-3; 7 bases fit TRBD2. CDR1 MNHNS and CDR2 SASEGT come from the germline V gene. The CDR3 consists of 13 residues. J gave up 4 bases and V 6 bases, and 4 bases lay outside the gene matches. The CDR3 sequence is CASRRESSDTQYF. The CDR3, as DNA: TGTGCCAGCAGGCGGGAGAGTTCAGATACGCAGTATTTT.

J is TRBJ1-2 and V is TRBV19; maybe TRBD1 (6 bases). The CDR3 is 13 residues long. Germline CDR1 and CDR2: LNHDA and SQIVND (reference sequence). With 6 bases removed from V and 8 bases from J, the gap between germline ends came to 16 bases. The CDR3 DNA follows: TGTGCCAGTAGCATCGGAACAGGGTACGGCTACACCTTC. Protein: CASSIGTGYGYTF.

DNA for the CDR3: TGTGCCAGCAGTTACTCGAACAGCCCGAATTCACCCCTCCACTTT. Residues: CASSYSNSPNSPLHF. The genes are TRBV6-5 and TRBJ1-6; D gene ambiguous. Trimming cost V 0 bases and J 7 bases, with 10 bases left between them. The germline CDR1 and CDR2 sequences are MNHEY and SVGAGI. CDR3 length: 15 residues.

The chain combines TRBV5-5 with TRBJ1-6; no clear D gene. Germline V gene data show CDR1 as SGHKS and CDR2 as YYEKEE (reference sequence). The CDR3 consists of 12 residues. V lost 2 bases to trimming and J lost 10 bases, with 7 bases between them. The CDR3: CASSFSGSPLHF. The DNA for the CDR3 is TGTGCCAGCAGCTTCTCGGGATCACCCCTCCACTTT.

This sequence joins TRBV6-2 or TRBV6-3 and TRBJ1-5; D remains unclear. The V gene lost 2 bases and the J gene lost 0 bases, with 5 bases spanning the gap. The germline V gene has CDR1 MNHEY and CDR2 SVGEGT. CDR3 length: 14 residues. CDR3 in DNA: TGTGCCAGCAGTTACGTCGGTAGCAATCAGCCCCAGCATTTT. Translating gives CASSYVGSNQPQHF.

The chain is built from TRBV28 and TRBJ2-5; D is possibly TRBD1 (6 bases). The CDR3 is 13 residues long. With 5 bases removed from V and 2 bases from J, the gap between germline ends came to 9 bases. Germline CDR1 is MDHEN and CDR2 is SYDVKM. DNA of the CDR3: TGTGCCAGCAGTCCTGGACAGCAAGAGACCCAGTACTTC. Encoded protein: CASSPGQQETQYF.

For this clone: Other nucleotide sequences in the sample specify the same CDR3. CDR3 amino acids: CSVDRGDEQYF. The DNA of the CDR3 is TGCAGCGTTGATCGGGGAGATGAGCAGTACTTC. The chain combines TRBV29-1 with TRBJ2-7; D possibly corresponds to TRBD2 (5 bases). The CDR3 contains 11 residues. V was cut by 3 bases and J by 7 bases, with 10 bases left in between. Germline V gene sequence: CDR1 SQVTM, CDR2 ANQGSEA.

The chain carries TRBV10-1 and TRBJ2-4; D may correspond to TRBD1 or TRBD2 (5 bases each). V gave up 3 bases and J gave up 10 bases, with 10 bases separating them. The CDR3 runs to 12 residues. CDR1 is WNHNN, CDR2 SYGVQD, per germline (reference sequence). The CDR3 coding sequence is TGCGCCAGCAGTGACATTGAGGGGATTCAGTACTTC. This gives the protein CASSDIEGIQYF.

The CDR3 DNA sequence: TGTGCCACCAGGACAGGGTCGACAGATACGCAGTATTTT. This translates into CATRTGSTDTQYF. This chain uses TRBV24-1 with TRBJ2-3; 7 bases are a match to TRBD1. The CDR3 is 13 residues long. The germline gives CDR1 KGHDR, CDR2 SFDVKD. V dropped 7 bases and J dropped 3; count of bases not matched to a gene: 3.

CDR3 nucleotide sequence: TGTGCCAGCAGCAAGGGACAGGGAAACTATGGCTACACCTTC. It is translated as CASSKGQGNYGYTF. This chain uses TRBV9 with TRBJ1-2; 9 bases map to TRBD1. Germline CDR1 reads SGDLS; CDR2 reads YYNGEE. The CDR3 has 14 amino acids. V dropped 4 bases and J dropped 2; count of bases not matched to a gene: 3.

V gene TRBV25-1 combines with J gene TRBJ1-4, with a weak D call TRBD1 (6 bases). Trimming left V 3 bases short and J 7 bases short, with 15 bases between. This CDR3 has 15 residues. Per germline, CDR1 MGHDK and CDR2 SYGVNS. The CDR3 loop reads CASSDIRGAGEKLFF. The CDR3 nucleotides are TGTGCCAGCAGTGATATAAGGGGGGCGGGTGAAAAACTGTTTTTT.

The rearrangement uses TRBV6-2 or TRBV6-3 and TRBJ2-2, with TRBD2 matching over 8 bases. Germline V gene sequence: CDR1 MNHEY, CDR2 SVGEGT. There are 16 residues in the CDR3. With 6 bases clipped from V and 1 base from J, the junction kept 7 bases outside the gene matches. CDR3 nucleotide sequence: TGTGCCAGCAGCGAGATTAGCGGGAAGAACACCGGGGAGCTGTTTTTT. Translation gives CASSEISGKNTGELFF.